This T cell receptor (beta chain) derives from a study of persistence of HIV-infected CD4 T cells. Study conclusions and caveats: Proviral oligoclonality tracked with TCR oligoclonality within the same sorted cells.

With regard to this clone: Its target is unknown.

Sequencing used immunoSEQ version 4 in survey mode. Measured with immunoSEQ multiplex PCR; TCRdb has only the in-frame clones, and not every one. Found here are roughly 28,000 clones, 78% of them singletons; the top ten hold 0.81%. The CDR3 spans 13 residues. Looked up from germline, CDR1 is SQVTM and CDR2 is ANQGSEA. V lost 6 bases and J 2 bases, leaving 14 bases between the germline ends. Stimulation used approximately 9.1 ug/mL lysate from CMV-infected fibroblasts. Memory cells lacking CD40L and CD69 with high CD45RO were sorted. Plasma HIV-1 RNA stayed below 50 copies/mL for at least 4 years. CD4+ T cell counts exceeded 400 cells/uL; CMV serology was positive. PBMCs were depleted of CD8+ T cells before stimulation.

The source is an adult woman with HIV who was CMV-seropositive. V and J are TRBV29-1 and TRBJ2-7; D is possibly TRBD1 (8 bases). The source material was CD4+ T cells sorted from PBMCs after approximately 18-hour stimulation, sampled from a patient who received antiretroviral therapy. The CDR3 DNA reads TGCAGCGTGAGGACAGGGAGGGCCTACGAGCAGTACTTC. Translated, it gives CSVRTGRAYEQYF.